This TCR beta chain was sequenced for a study of blood T cell repertoires in COVID-19. Profiling relied on immunoSEQ multiplex PCR, and the TCRdb table lists in-frame clones only, not all of them. The profile covers tens of thousands of clones, with around four fifths appearing a single time and about 16% taken by the ten largest. The V gene's germline CDR1 is SGHVS and CDR2 FQNEAQ. CDR3 length: 14 amino acids. Deletions cut 2 bases from V and 9 bases from J, with 14 bases between. The sequenced sample consisted of peripheral blood. The gene calls are TRBV7-8 and TRBJ1-5; tentative D call: TRBD1 (5 bases). The receptor's source is a human donor in a cohort sampled during active COVID-19. The CDR3 is CASSLIGGSGPQHF. CDR3 bases: TGTGCCAGCAGCTTAATCGGGGGATCGGGGCCCCAGCATTTT.